The clone carrying this T cell receptor beta chain has just a few counts. Germline CDR1 KGHSH, CDR2 LQKENI. The ends were cut back, 3 bases at V and 0 bases at J, with 14 bases in the middle. The CDR3 spans 17 residues. Sequencing was performed with immunoSEQ multiplex PCR; in TCRdb, only in-frame clones are kept and a portion is missing. The top ten clones hold roughly 0.69% of a sample with roughly 60,000 clones, 85% to 90% of them seen once. The entry originates in a study of OX40 agonist ivuxolimab in advanced cancers. Sequencing was performed on CD4+ or CD8+ T cells sorted from blood, taken in a trial of the OX40 agonist ivuxolimab. The TCR originated in an adult with an advanced solid tumor such as melanoma, head and neck, liver or kidney cancer. The genes are TRBV18 and TRBJ1-4; D is undetermined. CDR3 bases: TGTGCCAGCTCACCCCGAATGAGTAGTACAACTAATGAAAAACTGTTTTTT. Its translation is CASSPRMSSTTNEKLFF.